Below are 3 T cell receptor beta chains sequenced from a single sample in a study of neurological immune-mediated disorders. TCRdb reprocessed the 5' RACE reads via MiXCR and lists one record per CDR3 protein. The repertoire consists of 70,000 or so distinct CDR3 sequences, with more than 3% occurring once and the leading ten covering more than 4%. The sequencing input was PBMCs. The receptors stem from a woman in her 50s with multiple sclerosis.

There are many counts of this clonotype. The V and J genes are TRBV20-1 and TRBJ2-3; no clear D. The V and J ends lost 3 bases and 0 bases respectively, with 4 bases between them. Germline loops: CDR1 DFQATT, CDR2 SNEGSKA (reference sequence). The CDR3 loop spans 12 amino acids. CDR3 nucleotide sequence: TGCAGTGCTAGGGGGAGCACAGATACGCAGTATTTT. This sequence encodes CSARGSTDTQYF.

This clonotype was seen many times. V gene TRBV20-1 combines with J gene TRBJ1-6; D unclear. Trimming removed 3 bases from V and 0 bases from J, with 9 bases in between. The CDR3 contains 15 residues. The germline CDR1 and CDR2 sequences are DFQATT and SNEGSKA (reference sequence). DNA of the CDR3: TGCAGTGCTAGTGGGAGAAGCTCCTATAATTCACCCCTCCACTTT. It is translated as CSASGRSSYNSPLHF.

The chain is built from TRBV6-4 and TRBJ2-5; 14 positions match TRBD2. CDR1 and CDR2 (germline): MRHNA, SNTAGT. This CDR3 contains 16 residues. Trimming took 6 bases from V and 4 from J; bases not matched to a gene: 7. This CDR3 reads CASSPTGTSGGETQYF. In DNA form, the CDR3 reads TGTGCCAGCAGCCCAACCGGGACTAGCGGGGGAGAGACCCAGTACTTC.